One and the same sample provided the 23 T cell receptor beta chains below, sequenced in a study of blood T cell repertoires in COVID-19. Using immunoSEQ multiplex PCR, the repertoire was profiled, and TCRdb retains in-frame clones only, with some absent. The sample carries approximately 260,000 clones, 90% recorded once. Sequencing was carried out using peripheral blood. The receptor set was obtained from a woman aged 35 to 49 with acute or convalescent COVID-19.

The gene calls are TRBV12-3 or TRBV12-4 and TRBJ1-1, with D perhaps matching TRBD1 (5 bases). This CDR3 comprises 12 residues. Trimming pared 7 bases from V and 4 bases from J, leaving 10 bases between. The CDR3 nucleotides read TGTGCCAGCAAGGGGTTGAGCACTGAAGCTTTCTTT. Protein: CASKGLSTEAFF.

This sequence joins TRBV7-2 and TRBJ2-3, with 11 nucleotides matching TRBD2. Losses at the gene ends were 1 base for V and 6 bases for J; bases not matched to a gene: 6. Germline CDR1 reads SGHTA; CDR2 reads FQGNSA. The CDR3 totals 16 residues. DNA of the CDR3: TGTGCCAGCAGCTTAGTACTAGCGGGGGTGGCGGATACGCAGTATTTT. It yields the protein CASSLVLAGVADTQYF.

The chain is built from TRBV15 and TRBJ1-2; 9 bases map to TRBD1. CDR3 length: 13 amino acids. The germline gives CDR1 LNHNV, CDR2 YYDKDF (reference sequence). V shed 5 bases and J 5 bases; nucleotides not matched to a gene: 3. CDR3 in DNA: TGTGCCACCAGCCAGGGACAGGGATATGGCTACACCTTC. Translation: CATSQGQGYGYTF. Using reference TRBV15 and TRBJ1-2 for the parts outside the CDR3, the full variable domain is DAMVIQNPRYQVTQFGKPVTLSCSQTLNHNVMYWYQQKSSQAPKLLFHYYDKDFNNEADTPDNFQSRRPNTSFCFLDIRSPGLGDTAMYLCATSQGQGYGYTFGSGTRLTVV.

In the case of this clone: The same CDR3 also results from other DNA sequences found in this sample. This chain links TRBV19 with TRBJ1-1; D is undetermined. Germline CDR1 and CDR2: LNHDA and SQIVND (reference sequence). V was pared by 3 bases and J by 4 bases, with 12 bases between. There are 14 residues in the CDR3. CDR3 sequence (DNA): TGTGCCAGTAGTATTGGAGGTTTGGGCACTGAAGCTTTCTTT. Protein sequence: CASSIGGLGTEAFF.

The chain joins TRBV30 to TRBJ1-1; TRBD1 agrees at 7 bases. J was trimmed by 1 base and V by 5 bases; bases with no gene match: 7. Germline-derived CDR1 and CDR2 are GTSNPN and SVGIG (reference sequence). The CDR3 is made up of 14 amino acids. The CDR3 is CAWHEGQPNTEAFF. The CDR3 DNA sequence: TGTGCCTGGCACGAGGGACAGCCGAACACTGAAGCTTTCTTT.

This rearrangement joins TRBV10-1 to TRBJ2-3; 11 bases match TRBD2. Germline CDR1 WNHNN, CDR2 SYGVQD (reference sequence). The CDR3 sequence is 16 residues long. V shed 0 bases, J shed 5 bases, and the junction held 4 bases outside the gene matches. The CDR3 spells CASSESSGGARDTQYF. DNA for the CDR3: TGCGCCAGCAGTGAGTCTAGCGGGGGGGCTAGAGATACGCAGTATTTT.

The V gene is TRBV5-6, the J gene TRBJ2-2, with D possibly matching TRBD2 (7 bases). The CDR3 spans 16 residues. V shed 1 base and J shed 4 bases, with 14 bases lying between them. Looked up from germline, CDR1 is SGHDT and CDR2 is YYEEEE. In nucleotides, the CDR3 is TGTGCCAGCAGCTTGTGGGGGGGCCGGGTCACCGGGGAGCTGTTTTTT. Translation gives CASSLWGGRVTGELFF.

V and J are TRBV10-1 and TRBJ1-1, with D tentatively TRBD1 (6 bases). The CDR3 has 15 amino acids. V gave up 3 bases and J gave up 3 bases, with 14 bases separating them. Germline CDR1 and CDR2: WNHNN and SYGVQD (reference sequence). The CDR3 spells CASSEHREQYTEAFF. In DNA form, the CDR3 reads TGCGCCAGCAGTGAACACAGGGAACAGTACACTGAAGCTTTCTTT.

J is TRBJ1-1 and V is TRBV4-1; D may be TRBD1 (5 bases). Germline V CDR1 and CDR2: MGHRA, YSYEKL. The length of the CDR3 is 14 residues. V dropped 0 bases and J dropped 5 bases, with 10 bases sitting between them. Here the CDR3 reads CASSQDSGGTEAFF. The CDR3 coding sequence is TGCGCCAGCAGCCAAGATTCGGGGGGGACTGAAGCTTTCTTT.

V gene TRBV2 combines with J gene TRBJ1-5; 8 bases fit TRBD1. Germline V gene lookup returns CDR1 SNHLY and CDR2 FYNNEI. Trimming removed 5 bases from V and 7 bases from J; junction bases left unmatched: 7. CDR3 length: 14 amino acids. CDR3 in amino acids: CASSMDRVGQPQHF. The CDR3 nucleotides are TGTGCCAGCAGTATGGACAGGGTTGGGCAGCCCCAGCATTTT.

J is TRBJ1-2 and V is TRBV28; 7 nucleotides align to TRBD1. This CDR3 has 14 residues. CDR1 is MDHEN and CDR2 is SYDVKM in the germline V gene. The ends lost 6 bases at V and 5 bases at J; junction bases unmatched: 9. CDR3 nucleotides: TGTGCCAGCAGCACCCAGGGACAGCCTTATGGCTACACCTTC. It encodes CASSTQGQPYGYTF.

The chain joins TRBV7-9 to TRBJ1-1, with D possibly matching TRBD1 (5 bases). Trimming removed 4 bases from V and 2 bases from J, with 23 bases in between. In germline, CDR1 is SEHNR, CDR2 FQNEAQ (reference sequence). The CDR3 runs 18 residues. DNA of the CDR3: TGTGCCAGCAGCTCCTCCGGGACCGCAGCGGGCCAAAACACTGAAGCTTTCTTT. It is translated as CASSSSGTAAGQNTEAFF. Full variable domain (remainder filled in from reference TRBV7-9 and TRBJ1-1): DTGVSQNPRHKITKRGQNVTFRCDPISEHNRLYWYRQTLGQGPEFLTYFQNEAQLEKSRLLSDRFSAERPKGSFSTLEIQRTEQGDSAMYLCASSSSGTAAGQNTEAFFGQGTRLTVV.

This chain links TRBV19 with TRBJ2-3; D might be TRBD2 (6 bases). CDR3 length equals 15 residues. Germline V lookup: CDR1 LNHDA, CDR2 SQIVND (reference sequence). V lost 11 bases and J lost 3, with 21 bases in between. The CDR3 DNA is TGTGCCTCCCGAGTCCTGGGCAGCGGGACAGATACGCAGTATTTT. Its protein product is CASRVLGSGTDTQYF.

The chain recombines TRBV24-1 with TRBJ1-1; D is possibly TRBD1 (6 bases). The CDR3 is 17 amino acids. V was shortened by 4 bases and J by 3 bases, with 20 bases between the two germline ends. Looked up from germline, CDR1 is KGHDR and CDR2 is SFDVKD. CDR3 region: CATSDPTLRGLDTEAFF. The CDR3 DNA is TGTGCCACCAGTGACCCTACCCTGCGGGGGCTGGACACTGAAGCTTTCTTT.

The chain couples TRBV12-3 or TRBV12-4 to TRBJ1-1, with D perhaps TRBD1 (5 bases). The length of the CDR3 is 13 residues. Trimming took off 5 bases at V and 0 bases at J, with 7 bases between the two ends. CDR3 DNA sequence: TGTGCCAGCAGTCAGACAGTGAACACTGAAGCTTTCTTT. This gives the protein CASSQTVNTEAFF.

This chain connects TRBV11-3 to TRBJ2-3; D possibly corresponds to TRBD1 (6 bases). V gave up 5 bases and J gave up 5 bases, with 17 bases separating them. Germline V lookup: CDR1 SGHNT, CDR2 YENEEA. This CDR3 spans 15 amino acids. The CDR3 nucleotides read TGTGCCAGCAGCCTCATGAACAGGGAGAGAGATACGCAGTATTTT. The encoded protein is CASSLMNRERDTQYF.

The rearrangement links TRBV4-1 to TRBJ1-5; the D is unclear. The CDR3 spans 16 residues. V dropped 2 bases and J dropped 3 bases, with 14 bases sitting between them. Germline CDR1 MGHRA, CDR2 YSYEKL. The CDR3 protein is CASSQSPVRTNQPQHF. DNA of the CDR3: TGCGCCAGCAGCCAATCCCCAGTCCGAACCAATCAGCCCCAGCATTTT.

The chain recombines TRBV6-5 with TRBJ2-3, with 8 nucleotides matching TRBD1. Losses at the gene ends were 0 bases for V and 2 bases for J; bases not matched to a gene: 4. This CDR3 is 16 amino acids long. Germline V lookup: CDR1 MNHEY, CDR2 SVGAGI. In DNA form, the CDR3 reads TGTGCCAGCAGTTACTCGGGGGACAGGATCACAGATACGCAGTATTTT. Its translation: CASSYSGDRITDTQYF.

This clone has only a few counts. The V gene is TRBV10-3, the J gene TRBJ1-1; maybe TRBD1 (6 bases). The CDR3 extends over 15 amino acids. V dropped 10 bases and J dropped 5 bases, with 23 bases sitting between them. From germline, CDR1 is ENHRY and CDR2 SYGVKD. The CDR3 loop is CATSNSGVPGTEAFF. In nucleotides, the CDR3 is TGTGCCACTTCCAATTCAGGGGTCCCTGGGACTGAAGCTTTCTTT.

The V and J genes are TRBV5-1 and TRBJ2-2; maybe TRBD2 (5 bases). This CDR3 contains 13 residues. Trimming stripped 2 bases from V and 6 bases from J, with 8 bases between. Germline CDR1 and CDR2: SGHRS and YFSETQ. The DNA of the CDR3 is TGCGCCAGCAGCTTCAAGGGAGCCGGGGAGCTGTTTTTT. Its protein is CASSFKGAGELFF.

V is TRBV19 and J is TRBJ2-1; D is unresolved. The CDR3 sequence is 11 residues long. V was clipped by 7 bases and J by 6 bases, with 7 bases between them. Germline assignment: CDR1 LNHDA and CDR2 SQIVND (reference sequence). The CDR3 sequence: CASIESNEQFF. CDR3 nucleotides: TGTGCCAGTATAGAGTCCAATGAGCAGTTCTTC.

CDR3 region: CAWTRGGATEAFF. Here the CDR3 DNA reads TGTGCCTGGACCCGTGGGGGGGCCACTGAAGCTTTCTTT. V is TRBV30 and J is TRBJ1-1; perhaps TRBD1 as D (6 bases). This CDR3 comprises 13 residues. V gave up 4 bases and J gave up 4 bases, with 13 bases separating them. CDR1 and CDR2 (germline): GTSNPN, SVGIG (reference sequence).

In this sample, this clone turned up once. The chain combines TRBV29-1 with TRBJ1-4, with D uncertain. The germline V and J ends were trimmed by 0 bases and 14 bases, with 16 bases remaining between them. The germline gives CDR1 SQVTM, CDR2 ANQGSEA. CDR3 length: 13 residues. CDR3 DNA: TGCAGCGTTGAAGAGGCGACAAGGAATACCCTGTTTTTT. Protein: CSVEEATRNTLFF.